This record concerns one T cell receptor (beta chain) sequence. The antigen remains unidentified. This entry belongs to a study of Ad26.COV2.S vaccination and SARS-CoV-2 variants. For the study at large: Donor was assigned to the Ad26.COV2.S arm of trial COV1001.

Study-wide points: Vaccine recipients and placebo recipients showed similar non-spike TCR breadth.

Sequencing was performed with immunoSEQ multiplex PCR; in TCRdb, only in-frame clones are kept and a portion is missing. Of 440,000 or so clones in the sample, 70% to 90% were seen once. This sample's treatment: around 19 received Ad26.COV2.S at low or high dose, single or two shots; roughly five received placebo; per-sample allocation not given. Sampling was performed 63 days after the first vaccine or placebo injection. Adults aged 18-55 years in Boston included the donor. Germline V gene lookup returns CDR1 LNHNV and CDR2 YYDKDF (reference sequence). J was trimmed by 7 bases and V by 0 bases; bases with no gene match: 7. The CDR3 has 15 amino acids.

The sequence came from a person between 18 and 65 years old who received the Ad26.COV2.S COVID-19 vaccine or a placebo. The rearrangement joins TRBV15 to TRBJ2-5; 8 nucleotides line up with TRBD2. Material: peripheral blood, obtained in a trial of Ad26.COV2.S vaccine versus placebo. CDR3 amino acids: CATSRDRGGMGTQYF. CDR3 bases: TGTGCCACCAGCAGAGATCGGGGGGGCATGGGGACCCAGTACTTC.